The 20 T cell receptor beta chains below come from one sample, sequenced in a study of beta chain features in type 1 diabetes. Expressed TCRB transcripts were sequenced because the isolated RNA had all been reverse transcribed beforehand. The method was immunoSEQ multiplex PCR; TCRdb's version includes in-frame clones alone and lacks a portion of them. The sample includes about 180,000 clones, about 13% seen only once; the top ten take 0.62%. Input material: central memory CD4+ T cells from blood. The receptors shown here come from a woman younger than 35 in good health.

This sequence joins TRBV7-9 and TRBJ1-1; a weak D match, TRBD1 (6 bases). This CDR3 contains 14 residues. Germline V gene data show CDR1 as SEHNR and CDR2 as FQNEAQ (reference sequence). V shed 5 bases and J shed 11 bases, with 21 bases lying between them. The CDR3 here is CASSMNRDTLRAFF. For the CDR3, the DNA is TGTGCCAGCAGCATGAACCGGGACACACTTCGGGCTTTCTTT.

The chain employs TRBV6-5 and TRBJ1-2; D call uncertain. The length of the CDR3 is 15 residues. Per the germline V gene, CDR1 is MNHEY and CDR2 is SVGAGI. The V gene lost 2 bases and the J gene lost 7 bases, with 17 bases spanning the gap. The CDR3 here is CASSYIDKIRRGYTF. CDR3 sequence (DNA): TGTGCCAGCAGTTACATTGACAAAATACGCCGTGGCTACACCTTC.

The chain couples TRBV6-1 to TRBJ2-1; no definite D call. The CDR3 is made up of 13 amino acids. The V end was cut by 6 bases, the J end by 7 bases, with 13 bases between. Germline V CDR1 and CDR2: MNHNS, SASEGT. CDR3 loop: CASRETATNEQFF. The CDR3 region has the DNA TGTGCCAGCAGGGAGACGGCTACGAATGAGCAGTTCTTC.

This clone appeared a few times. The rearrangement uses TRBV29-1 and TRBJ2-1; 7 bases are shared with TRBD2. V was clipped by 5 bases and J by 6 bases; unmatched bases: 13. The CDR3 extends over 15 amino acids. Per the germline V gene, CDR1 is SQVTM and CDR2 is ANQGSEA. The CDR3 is CSVKNLEGRGNEQFF. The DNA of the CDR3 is TGCAGCGTTAAAAATCTAGAGGGGAGGGGCAATGAGCAGTTCTTC.

As DNA, the CDR3 is TGTGCCAGCAGCATAGAGAACACTGAAGCTTTCTTT. Encoded protein: CASSIENTEAFF. The J gene is TRBJ1-1, the V gene TRBV21-1. TRBV21-1 is classified as a pseudogene. This CDR3 region has 12 residues.

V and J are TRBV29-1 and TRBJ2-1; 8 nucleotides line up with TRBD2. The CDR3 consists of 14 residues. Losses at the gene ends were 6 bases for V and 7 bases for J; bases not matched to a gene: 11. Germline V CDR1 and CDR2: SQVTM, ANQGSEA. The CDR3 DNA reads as TGCAGCGTCGGGGGTAGCGGGATTCTTAATGAGCAGTTCTTC. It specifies CSVGGSGILNEQFF.

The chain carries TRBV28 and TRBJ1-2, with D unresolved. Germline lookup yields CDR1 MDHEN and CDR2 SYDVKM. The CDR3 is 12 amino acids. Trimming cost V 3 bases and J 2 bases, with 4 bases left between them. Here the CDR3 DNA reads TGTGCCAGCAGTTTCTCCAACTATGGCTACACCTTC. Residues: CASSFSNYGYTF.

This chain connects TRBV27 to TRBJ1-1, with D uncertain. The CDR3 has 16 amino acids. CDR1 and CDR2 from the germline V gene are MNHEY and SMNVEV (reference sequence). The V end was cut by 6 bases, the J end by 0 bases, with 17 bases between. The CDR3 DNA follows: TGTGCCAGCAGCGAACTGGGTGGGCGCATGAACACTGAAGCTTTCTTT. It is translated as CASSELGGRMNTEAFF.

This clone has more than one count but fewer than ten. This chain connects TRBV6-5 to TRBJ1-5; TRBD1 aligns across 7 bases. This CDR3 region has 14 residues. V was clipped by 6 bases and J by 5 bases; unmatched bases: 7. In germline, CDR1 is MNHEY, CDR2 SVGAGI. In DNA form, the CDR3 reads TGTGCCAGCAGAGACAGGGTGGGAGATCAGCCCCAGCATTTT. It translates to CASRDRVGDQPQHF.

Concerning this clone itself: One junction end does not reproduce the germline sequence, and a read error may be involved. The CDR3 DNA sequence: TGTGCCGGCAGGTCGACAGGGCGAAGCACTGAAGCTTTCTTT. Encoded protein: CAGRSTGRSTEAFF. V gene TRBV6-1 combines with J gene TRBJ1-1; TRBD1 matches at 7 bases. The CDR3 is 14 residues long. Germline V gene lookup returns CDR1 MNHNS and CDR2 SASEGT.

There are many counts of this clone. This CDR3 reads CASSQGTGLQFF. The CDR3 DNA follows: TGCGCCAGCAGCCAAGGGACAGGGCTGCAGTTCTTC. The rearrangement links TRBV4-1 to TRBJ2-1; 8 positions agree with TRBD1. V gave up 1 base and J gave up 12 bases; unmatched junction bases: 2. The CDR3 runs 12 residues. The germline CDR1 and CDR2 sequences are MGHRA and YSYEKL.

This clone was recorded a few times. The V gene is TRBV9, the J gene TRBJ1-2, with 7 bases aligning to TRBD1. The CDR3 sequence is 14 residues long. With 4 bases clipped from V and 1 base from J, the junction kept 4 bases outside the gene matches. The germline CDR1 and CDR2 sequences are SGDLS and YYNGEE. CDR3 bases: TGTGCCAGCAGCACCCGACAGGGTAACTATGGCTACACCTTC. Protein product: CASSTRQGNYGYTF.

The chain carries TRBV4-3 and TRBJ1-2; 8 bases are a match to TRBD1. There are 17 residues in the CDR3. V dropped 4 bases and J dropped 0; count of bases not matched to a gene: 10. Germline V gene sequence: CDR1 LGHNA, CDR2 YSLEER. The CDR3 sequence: CASSPLSGGRANYGYTF. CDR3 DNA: TGCGCCAGCAGCCCACTTTCAGGGGGCAGAGCTAACTATGGCTACACCTTC.

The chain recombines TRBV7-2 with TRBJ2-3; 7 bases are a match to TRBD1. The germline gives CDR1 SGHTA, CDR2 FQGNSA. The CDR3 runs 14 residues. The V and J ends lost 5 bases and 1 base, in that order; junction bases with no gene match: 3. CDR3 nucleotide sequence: TGTGCCAGCAGCACCGGACAGGGCACAGATACGCAGTATTTT. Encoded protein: CASSTGQGTDTQYF.

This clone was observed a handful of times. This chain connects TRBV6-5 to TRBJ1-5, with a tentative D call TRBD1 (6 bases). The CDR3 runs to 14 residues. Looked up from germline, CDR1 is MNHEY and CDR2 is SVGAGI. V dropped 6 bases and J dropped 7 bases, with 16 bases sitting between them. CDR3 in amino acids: CASRLRDRGQPQHF. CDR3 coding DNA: TGTGCCAGCAGGCTTCGGGATAGGGGGCAGCCCCAGCATTTT.

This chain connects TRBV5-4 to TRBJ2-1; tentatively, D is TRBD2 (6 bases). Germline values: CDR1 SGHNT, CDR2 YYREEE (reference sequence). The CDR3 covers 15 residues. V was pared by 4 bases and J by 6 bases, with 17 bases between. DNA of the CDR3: TGTGCCAGCAGCCCCGTTAGCGGATGGCGCAATGAGCAGTTCTTC. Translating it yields CASSPVSGWRNEQFF.

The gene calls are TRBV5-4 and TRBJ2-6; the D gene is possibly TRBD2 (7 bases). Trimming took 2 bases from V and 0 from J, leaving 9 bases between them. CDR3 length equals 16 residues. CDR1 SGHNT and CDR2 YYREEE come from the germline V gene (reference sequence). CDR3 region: CASSLGGGSGANVLTF. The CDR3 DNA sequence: TGTGCCAGCAGCTTAGGGGGGGGCTCTGGGGCCAACGTCCTGACTTTC.

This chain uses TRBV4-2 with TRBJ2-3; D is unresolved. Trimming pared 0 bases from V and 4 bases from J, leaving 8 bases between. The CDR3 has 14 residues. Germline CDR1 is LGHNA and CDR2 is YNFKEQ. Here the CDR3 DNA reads TGTGCCAGCAGCCAAGATAGAGTGGCAGATACGCAGTATTTT. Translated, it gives CASSQDRVADTQYF.

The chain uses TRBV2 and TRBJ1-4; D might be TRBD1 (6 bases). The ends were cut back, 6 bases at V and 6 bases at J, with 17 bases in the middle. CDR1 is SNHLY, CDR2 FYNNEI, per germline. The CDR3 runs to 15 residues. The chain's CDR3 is CASSPRQAIDEKLFF. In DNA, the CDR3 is TGTGCCAGCAGCCCCAGACAGGCGATCGATGAAAAACTGTTTTTT.

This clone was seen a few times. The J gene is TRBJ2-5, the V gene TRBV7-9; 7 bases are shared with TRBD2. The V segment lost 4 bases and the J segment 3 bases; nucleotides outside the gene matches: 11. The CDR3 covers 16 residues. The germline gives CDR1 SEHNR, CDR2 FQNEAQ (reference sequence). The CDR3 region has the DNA TGTGCCAGCAGCTGGACGCGGGGGATCGCAGAAGAGACCCAGTACTTC. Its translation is CASSWTRGIAEETQYF.